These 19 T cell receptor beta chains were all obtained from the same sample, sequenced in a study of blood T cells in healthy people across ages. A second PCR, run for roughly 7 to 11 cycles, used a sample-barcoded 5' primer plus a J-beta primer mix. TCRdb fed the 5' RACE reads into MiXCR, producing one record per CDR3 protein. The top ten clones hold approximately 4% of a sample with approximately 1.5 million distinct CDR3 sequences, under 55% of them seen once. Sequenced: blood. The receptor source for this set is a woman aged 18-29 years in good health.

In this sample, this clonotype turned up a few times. The CDR3 DNA reads TGTGCCAGCAGCCGGTGGATAGGGGAAAAACTGTTTTTT. This translates into CASSRWIGEKLFF. The genes are TRBV7-6 and TRBJ1-4; D remains ambiguous. V was trimmed by 5 bases and J by 8 bases, leaving 12 bases between them. Germline CDR1 and CDR2: SGHVS and FNYEAQ. The CDR3 is 13 residues long.

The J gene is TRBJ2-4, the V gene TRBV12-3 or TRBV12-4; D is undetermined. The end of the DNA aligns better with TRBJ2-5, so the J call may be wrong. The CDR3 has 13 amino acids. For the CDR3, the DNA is TGTGCCAGCGTGGGTGGGCACGAGGAGACCCAGTACTTC. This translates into CASVGGHEETQYF.

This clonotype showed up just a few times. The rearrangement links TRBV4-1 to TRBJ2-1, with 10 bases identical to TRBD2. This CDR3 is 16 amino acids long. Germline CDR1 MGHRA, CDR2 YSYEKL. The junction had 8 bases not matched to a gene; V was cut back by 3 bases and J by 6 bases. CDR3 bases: TGCGCCAGCAGCCAGCTACTAGCGGGGAGAGGCAATGAGCAGTTCTTC. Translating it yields CASSQLLAGRGNEQFF.

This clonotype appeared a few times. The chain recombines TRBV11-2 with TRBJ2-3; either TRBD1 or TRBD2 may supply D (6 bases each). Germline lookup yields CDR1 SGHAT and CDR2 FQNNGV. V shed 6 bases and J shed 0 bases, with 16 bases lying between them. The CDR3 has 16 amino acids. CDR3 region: CASRGGMRGSTDTQYF. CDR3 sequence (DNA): TGTGCCAGCAGAGGGGGGATGAGGGGCAGCACAGATACGCAGTATTTT.

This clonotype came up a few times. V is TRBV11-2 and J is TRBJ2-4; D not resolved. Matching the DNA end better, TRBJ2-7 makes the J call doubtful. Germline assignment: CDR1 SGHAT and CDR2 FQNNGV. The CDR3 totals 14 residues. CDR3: CASSLVRLAYEQYF. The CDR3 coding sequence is TGTGCCAGCAGCTTAGTACGGTTAGCCTACGAGCAGTACTTC.

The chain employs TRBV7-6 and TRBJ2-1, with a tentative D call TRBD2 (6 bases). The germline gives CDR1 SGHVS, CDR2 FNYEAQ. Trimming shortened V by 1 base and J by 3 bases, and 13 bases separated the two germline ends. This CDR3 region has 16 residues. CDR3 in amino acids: CASSLEAIGGYNEQFF. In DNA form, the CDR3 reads TGTGCCAGCAGCTTAGAGGCAATCGGGGGCTACAATGAGCAGTTCTTC.

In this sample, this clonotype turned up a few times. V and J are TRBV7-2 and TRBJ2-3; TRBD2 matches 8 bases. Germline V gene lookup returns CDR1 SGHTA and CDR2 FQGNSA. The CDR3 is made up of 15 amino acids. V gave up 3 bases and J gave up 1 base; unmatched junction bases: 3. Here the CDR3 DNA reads TGTGCCAGCAGCTTCGGGGGGGCAGGCACAGATACGCAGTATTTT. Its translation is CASSFGGAGTDTQYF.

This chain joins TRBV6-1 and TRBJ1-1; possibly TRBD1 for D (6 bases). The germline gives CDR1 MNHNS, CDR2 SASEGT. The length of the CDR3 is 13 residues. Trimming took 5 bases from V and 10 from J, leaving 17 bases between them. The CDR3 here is CASSSSPGAGAFF. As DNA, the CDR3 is TGTGCCAGCAGTTCTAGTCCGGGGGCGGGAGCTTTCTTT.

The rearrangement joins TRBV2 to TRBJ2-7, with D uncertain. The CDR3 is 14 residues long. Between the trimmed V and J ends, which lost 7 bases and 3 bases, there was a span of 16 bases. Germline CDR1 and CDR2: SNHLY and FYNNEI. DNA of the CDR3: TGTGCCAGCAACCGTGGTAGTGTAGTCTACGAGCAGTACTTC. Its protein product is CASNRGSVVYEQYF.

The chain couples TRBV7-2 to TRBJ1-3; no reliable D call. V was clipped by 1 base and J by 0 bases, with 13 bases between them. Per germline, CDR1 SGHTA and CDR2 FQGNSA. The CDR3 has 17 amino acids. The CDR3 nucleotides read TGTGCCAGCAGCTTAGGGCAGATTCGCGACTCTGGAAACACCATATATTTT. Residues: CASSLGQIRDSGNTIYF.

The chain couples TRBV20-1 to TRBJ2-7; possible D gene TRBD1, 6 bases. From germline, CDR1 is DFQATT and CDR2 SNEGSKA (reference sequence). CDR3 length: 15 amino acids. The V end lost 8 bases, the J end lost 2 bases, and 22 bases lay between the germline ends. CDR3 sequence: CSLMDSRKIAYEQYF. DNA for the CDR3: TGCAGTCTTATGGACAGCCGAAAAATCGCCTACGAGCAGTACTTC.

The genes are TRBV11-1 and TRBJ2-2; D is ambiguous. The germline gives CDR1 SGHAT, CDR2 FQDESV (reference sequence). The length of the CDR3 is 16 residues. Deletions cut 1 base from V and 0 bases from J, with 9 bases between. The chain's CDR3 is CASSLGTAANTGELFF. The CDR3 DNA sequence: TGTGCCAGCAGCTTAGGTACCGCCGCGAACACCGGGGAGCTGTTTTTT.

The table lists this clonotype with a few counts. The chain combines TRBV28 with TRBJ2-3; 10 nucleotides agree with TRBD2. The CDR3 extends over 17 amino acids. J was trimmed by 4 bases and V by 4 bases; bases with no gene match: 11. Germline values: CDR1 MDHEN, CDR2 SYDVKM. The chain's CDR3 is CASSSVPSGSSADTQYF. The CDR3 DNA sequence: TGTGCCAGCAGTTCAGTACCTAGCGGGAGTTCCGCAGATACGCAGTATTTT.

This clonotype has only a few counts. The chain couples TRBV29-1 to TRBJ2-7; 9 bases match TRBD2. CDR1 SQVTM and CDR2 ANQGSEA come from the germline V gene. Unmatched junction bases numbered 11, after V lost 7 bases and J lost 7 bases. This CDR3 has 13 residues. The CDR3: CSAGGRAMNEQYF. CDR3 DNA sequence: TGCAGCGCTGGCGGGAGGGCCATGAATGAGCAGTACTTC.

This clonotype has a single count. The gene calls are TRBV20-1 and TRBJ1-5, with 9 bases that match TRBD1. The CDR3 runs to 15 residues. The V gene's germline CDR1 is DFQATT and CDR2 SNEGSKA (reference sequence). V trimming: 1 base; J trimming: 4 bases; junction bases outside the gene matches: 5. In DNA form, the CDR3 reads TGCAGTGCTAGAGCGGGACAGGGACGAAATCAGCCCCAGCATTTT. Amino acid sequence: CSARAGQGRNQPQHF.

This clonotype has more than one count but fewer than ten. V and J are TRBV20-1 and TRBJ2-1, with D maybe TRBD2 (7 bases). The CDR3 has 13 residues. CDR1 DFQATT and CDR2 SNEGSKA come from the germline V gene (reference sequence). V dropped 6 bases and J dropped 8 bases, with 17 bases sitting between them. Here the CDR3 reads CSAKGGGGDEQFF. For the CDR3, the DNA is TGCAGTGCCAAAGGAGGGGGGGGCGATGAGCAGTTCTTC.

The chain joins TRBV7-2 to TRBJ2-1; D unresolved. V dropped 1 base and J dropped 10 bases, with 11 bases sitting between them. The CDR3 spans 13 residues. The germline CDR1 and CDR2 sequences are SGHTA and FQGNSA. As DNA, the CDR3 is TGTGCCAGCAGCTTAGGTTCGGGTGTAGAGCAGTTCTTC. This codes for CASSLGSGVEQFF.

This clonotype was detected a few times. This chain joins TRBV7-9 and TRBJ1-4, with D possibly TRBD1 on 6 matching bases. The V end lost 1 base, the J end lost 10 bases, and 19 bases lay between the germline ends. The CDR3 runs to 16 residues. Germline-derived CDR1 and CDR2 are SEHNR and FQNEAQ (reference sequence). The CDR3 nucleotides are TGTGCCAGCAGCTTAGTTCTGAGAGGGGGTGACGGAAAACTGTTTTTT. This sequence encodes CASSLVLRGGDGKLFF.

CDR3 coding DNA: TGTGCCACCAGCAAATCGGGACTACCGTACAATGAGCAGTTCTTC. As protein: CATSKSGLPYNEQFF. V usage is TRBV15 and J usage is TRBJ2-1; 7 positions match TRBD2. V was pared by 4 bases and J by 4 bases, with 7 bases of the junction left unmatched. Germline V gene lookup returns CDR1 LNHNV and CDR2 YYDKDF (reference sequence). The CDR3 loop spans 15 amino acids.